This T cell receptor beta chain was found in a study of blood T cell repertoires in COVID-19. As for the study in general: From the United States, Italy and Spain came samples of acute and convalescent COVID-19.

Some clones are missing from TCRdb's copy, which holds only in-frame ones; the method was immunoSEQ multiplex PCR. This table holds more than 300,000 clones, 88% found once. The CDR3 spans 16 residues. The trim removed 3 bases at V and 0 bases at J, leaving 7 bases unmatched. CDR1 SEHNR and CDR2 FQNEAQ come from the germline V gene (reference sequence). The chain has TRBV7-9 and TRBJ1-1; TRBD1 agrees at 7 bases. The clonotype originates from a woman aged 18 to 35 who had recovered from COVID-19. The sequenced sample was PBMCs or T cells enriched from blood (not recorded which). This CDR3 reads CASSLLRGGLNTEAFF. The CDR3 region has the DNA TGTGCCAGCAGCTTGTTACGAGGGGGCCTGAACACTGAAGCTTTCTTT.